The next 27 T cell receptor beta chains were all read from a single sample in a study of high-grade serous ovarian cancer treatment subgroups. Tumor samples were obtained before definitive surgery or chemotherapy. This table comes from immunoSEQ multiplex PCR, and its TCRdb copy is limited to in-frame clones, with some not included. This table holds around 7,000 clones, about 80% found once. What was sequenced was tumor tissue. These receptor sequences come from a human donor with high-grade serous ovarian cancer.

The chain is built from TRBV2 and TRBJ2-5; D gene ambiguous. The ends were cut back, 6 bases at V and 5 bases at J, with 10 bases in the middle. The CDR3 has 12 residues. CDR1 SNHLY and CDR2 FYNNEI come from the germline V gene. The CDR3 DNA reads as TGTGCCAGCAGCCTTCGTCGTGAGACCCAGTACTTC. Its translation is CASSLRRETQYF.

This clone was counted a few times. CDR3 sequence: CATNQGSSNQPQHF. CDR3 DNA sequence: TGTGCCACTAATCAGGGGAGCAGCAATCAGCCCCAGCATTTT. The chain couples TRBV10-3 to TRBJ1-5, with a possible D match to TRBD1 (6 bases). Trimming removed 10 bases at V and 1 base at J, with 14 bases between. Germline loops: CDR1 ENHRY, CDR2 SYGVKD. The CDR3 runs to 14 residues.

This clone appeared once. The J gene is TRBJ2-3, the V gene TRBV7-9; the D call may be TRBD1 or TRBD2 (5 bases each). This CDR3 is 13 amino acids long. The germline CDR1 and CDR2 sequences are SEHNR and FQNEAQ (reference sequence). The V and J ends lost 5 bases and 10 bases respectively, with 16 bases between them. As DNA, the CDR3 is TGTGCCAGCAGCCGGGACGGTCCGAAGGCGCAGTATTTT. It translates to CASSRDGPKAQYF.

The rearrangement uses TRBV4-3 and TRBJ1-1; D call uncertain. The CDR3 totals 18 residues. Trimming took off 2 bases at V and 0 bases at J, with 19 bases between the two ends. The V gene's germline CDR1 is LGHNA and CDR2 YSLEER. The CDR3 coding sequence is TGCGCCAGCAGCCAAAGACTGGTGTACATCGCCATGAACACTGAAGCTTTCTTT. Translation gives CASSQRLVYIAMNTEAFF.

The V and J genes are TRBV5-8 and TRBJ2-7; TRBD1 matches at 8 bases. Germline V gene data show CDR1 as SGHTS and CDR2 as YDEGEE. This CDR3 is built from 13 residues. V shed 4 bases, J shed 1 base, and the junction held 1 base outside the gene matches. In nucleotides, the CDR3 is TGTGCCAGCAGCCGGACAGGGTCCTACGAGCAGTACTTC. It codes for CASSRTGSYEQYF.

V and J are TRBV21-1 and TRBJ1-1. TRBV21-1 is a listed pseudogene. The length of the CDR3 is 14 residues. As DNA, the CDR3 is TGTGCCAGCATCTCCTGCAGGGACGCCACTGAAGCTTTCTTT. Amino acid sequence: CASISCRDATEAFF.

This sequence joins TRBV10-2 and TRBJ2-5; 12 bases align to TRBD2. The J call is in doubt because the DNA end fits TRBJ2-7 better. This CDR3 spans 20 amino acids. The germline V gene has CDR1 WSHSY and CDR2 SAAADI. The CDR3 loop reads CASSDPHRTSGANSSYEQYF. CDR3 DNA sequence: TGCGCCAGCAGTGATCCCCACCGGACTAGCGGGGCCAATTCATCCTACGAGCAGTACTTC.

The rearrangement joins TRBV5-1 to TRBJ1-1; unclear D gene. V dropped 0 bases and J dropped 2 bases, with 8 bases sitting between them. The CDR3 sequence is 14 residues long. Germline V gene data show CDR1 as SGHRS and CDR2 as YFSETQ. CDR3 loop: CASSLDSGNTEAFF. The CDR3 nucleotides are TGCGCCAGCAGCTTGGACAGCGGAAACACTGAAGCTTTCTTT.

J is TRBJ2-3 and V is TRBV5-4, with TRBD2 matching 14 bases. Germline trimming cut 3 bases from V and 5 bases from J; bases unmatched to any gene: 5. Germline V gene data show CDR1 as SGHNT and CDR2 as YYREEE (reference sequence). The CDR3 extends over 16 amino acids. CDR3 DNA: TGTGCCAGCAGCTCCCGACTAGCGGGGGGGGGAGATACGCAGTATTTT. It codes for CASSSRLAGGGDTQYF.

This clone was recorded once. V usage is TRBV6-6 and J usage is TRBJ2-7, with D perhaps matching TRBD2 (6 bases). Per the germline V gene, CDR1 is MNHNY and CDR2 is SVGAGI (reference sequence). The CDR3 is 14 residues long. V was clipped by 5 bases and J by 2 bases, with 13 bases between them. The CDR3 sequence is CASSGGTMTYEQYF. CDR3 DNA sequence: TGTGCCAGCAGTGGCGGGACGATGACCTACGAGCAGTACTTC.

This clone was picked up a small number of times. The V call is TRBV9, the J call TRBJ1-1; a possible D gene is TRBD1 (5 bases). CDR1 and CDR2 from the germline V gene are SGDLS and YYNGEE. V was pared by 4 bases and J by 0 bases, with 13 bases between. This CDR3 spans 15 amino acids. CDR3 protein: CASSSTGQLNTEAFF. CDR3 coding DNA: TGTGCCAGCAGCAGCACAGGCCAGCTGAACACTGAAGCTTTCTTT. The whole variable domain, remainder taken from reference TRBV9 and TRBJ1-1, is DSGVTQTPKHLITATGQRVTLRCSPRSGDLSVYWYQQSLDQGLQFLIQYYNGEERAKGNILERFSAQQFPDLHSELNLSSLELGDSALYFCASSSTGQLNTEAFFGQGTRLTVV.

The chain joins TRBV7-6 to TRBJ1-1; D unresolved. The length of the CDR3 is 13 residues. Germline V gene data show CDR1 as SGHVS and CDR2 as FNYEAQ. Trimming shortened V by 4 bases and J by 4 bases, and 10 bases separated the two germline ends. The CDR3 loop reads CASSSNVGTEAFF. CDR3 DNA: TGTGCCAGCAGCTCCAACGTGGGCACTGAAGCTTTCTTT.

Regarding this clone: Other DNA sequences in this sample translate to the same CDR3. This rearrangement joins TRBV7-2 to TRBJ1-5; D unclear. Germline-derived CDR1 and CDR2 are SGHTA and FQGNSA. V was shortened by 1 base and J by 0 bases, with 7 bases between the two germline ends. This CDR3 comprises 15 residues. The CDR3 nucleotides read TGTGCCAGCAGCTTAGTTTTAGGTAGCAATCAGCCCCAGCATTTT. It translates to CASSLVLGSNQPQHF.

CDR3 region: CASRWSGRQYQETQYF. CDR3 DNA: TGTGCCAGTAGGTGGTCCGGTAGGCAATACCAAGAGACCCAGTACTTC. This rearrangement joins TRBV19 to TRBJ2-5; no clear D gene. There are 16 residues in the CDR3. Between the trimmed V and J ends, which lost 6 bases and 0 bases, there was a span of 17 bases. Germline V gene sequence: CDR1 LNHDA, CDR2 SQIVND (reference sequence). The whole variable domain, remainder taken from reference TRBV19 and TRBJ2-5, is DGGITQSPKYLFRKEGQNVTLSCEQNLNHDAMYWYRQDPGQGLRLIYYSQIVNDFQKGDIAEGYSVSREKKESFPLTVTSAQKNPTAFYLCASRWSGRQYQETQYFGPGTRLLVL.

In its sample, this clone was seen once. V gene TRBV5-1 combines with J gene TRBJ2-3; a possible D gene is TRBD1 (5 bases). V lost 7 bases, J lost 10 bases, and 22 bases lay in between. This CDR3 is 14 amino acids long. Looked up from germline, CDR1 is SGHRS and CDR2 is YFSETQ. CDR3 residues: CASHSGQGNAAQYF. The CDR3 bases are TGCGCCAGCCATTCCGGGCAGGGTAATGCAGCGCAGTATTTT.

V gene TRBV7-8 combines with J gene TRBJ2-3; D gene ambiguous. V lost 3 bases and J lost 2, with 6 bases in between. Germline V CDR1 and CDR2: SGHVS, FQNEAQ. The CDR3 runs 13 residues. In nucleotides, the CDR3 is TGTGCCAGCAGCTTCGCGACCACAGATACGCAGTATTTT. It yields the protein CASSFATTDTQYF.

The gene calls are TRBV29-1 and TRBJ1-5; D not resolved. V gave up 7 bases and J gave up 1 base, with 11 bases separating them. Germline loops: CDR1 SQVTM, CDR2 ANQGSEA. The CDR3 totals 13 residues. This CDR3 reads CSAAGESNQPQHF. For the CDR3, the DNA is TGCAGCGCGGCCGGGGAGAGCAATCAGCCCCAGCATTTT.

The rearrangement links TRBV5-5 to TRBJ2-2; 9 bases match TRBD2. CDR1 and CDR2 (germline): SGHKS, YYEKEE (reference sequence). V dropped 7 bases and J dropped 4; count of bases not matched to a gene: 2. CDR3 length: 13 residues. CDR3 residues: CASAGGPTGELFF. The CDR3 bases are TGTGCCAGCGCGGGGGGGCCCACCGGGGAGCTGTTTTTT.

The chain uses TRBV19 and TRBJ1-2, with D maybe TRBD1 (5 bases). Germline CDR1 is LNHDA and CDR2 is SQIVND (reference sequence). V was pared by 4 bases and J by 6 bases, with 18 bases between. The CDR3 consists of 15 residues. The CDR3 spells CASSTPGLERNGYTF. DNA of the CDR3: TGTGCCAGTAGTACGCCGGGACTCGAACGAAATGGCTACACCTTC. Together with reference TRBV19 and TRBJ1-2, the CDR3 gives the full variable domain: DGGITQSPKYLFRKEGQNVTLSCEQNLNHDAMYWYRQDPGQGLRLIYYSQIVNDFQKGDIAEGYSVSREKKESFPLTVTSAQKNPTAFYLCASSTPGLERNGYTFGSGTRLTVV.

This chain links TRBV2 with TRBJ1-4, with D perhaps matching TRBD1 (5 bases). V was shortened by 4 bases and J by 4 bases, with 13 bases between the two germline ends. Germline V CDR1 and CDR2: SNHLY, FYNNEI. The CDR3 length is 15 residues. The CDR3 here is CASSGGSSHNEKLFF. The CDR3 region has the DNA TGTGCCAGCAGTGGGGGGAGCAGTCATAATGAAAAACTGTTTTTT.

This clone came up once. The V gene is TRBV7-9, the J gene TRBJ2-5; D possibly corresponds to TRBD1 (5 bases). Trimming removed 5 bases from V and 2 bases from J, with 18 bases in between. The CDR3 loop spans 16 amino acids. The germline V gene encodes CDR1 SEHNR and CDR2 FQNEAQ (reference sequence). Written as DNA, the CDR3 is TGTGCCAGCAGCGGAAAAAAGGGGCTCCCTCAAGAGACCCAGTACTTC. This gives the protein CASSGKKGLPQETQYF.

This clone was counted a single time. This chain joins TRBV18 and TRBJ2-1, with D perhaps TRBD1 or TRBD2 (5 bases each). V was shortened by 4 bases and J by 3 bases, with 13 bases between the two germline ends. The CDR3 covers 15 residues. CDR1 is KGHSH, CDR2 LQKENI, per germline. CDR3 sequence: CASSLGQGDYNEQFF. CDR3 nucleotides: TGTGCCAGCTCACTGGGTCAGGGAGACTACAATGAGCAGTTCTTC.

CDR3 bases: TGTGCCACCAGCAGAGGACAGGGCCTTGGCTACACCTTC. Translated, it gives CATSRGQGLGYTF. The chain has TRBV15 and TRBJ1-2; 7 bases fit TRBD1. This CDR3 is 13 amino acids long. V dropped 1 base and J dropped 7; count of bases not matched to a gene: 3. Germline assignment: CDR1 LNHNV and CDR2 YYDKDF (reference sequence).

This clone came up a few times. CDR3 in DNA: TGCAGCGTTGAAGAAGGAGACAGGGAAAAGTACAATGAGCAGTTCTTC. Translation gives CSVEEGDREKYNEQFF. The chain uses TRBV29-1 and TRBJ2-1, with 7 positions matching TRBD1. Looked up from germline, CDR1 is SQVTM and CDR2 is ANQGSEA. The V gene end was trimmed by 0 bases and the J gene end by 4 bases; junction bases not matched to a gene: 9. This CDR3 region has 16 residues.

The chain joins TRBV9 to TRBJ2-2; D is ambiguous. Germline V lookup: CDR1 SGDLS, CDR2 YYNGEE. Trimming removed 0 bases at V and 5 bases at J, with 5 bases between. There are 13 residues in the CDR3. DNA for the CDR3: TGTGCCAGCAGCGTAGGGGGAACCGGGGAGCTGTTTTTT. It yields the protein CASSVGGTGELFF.

Here the CDR3 DNA reads TGCGCCAGCAGCAAACCTCAGGGGAAGAGTTCAGCAACTAATGAAAAACTGTTTTTT. Amino acid sequence: CASSKPQGKSSATNEKLFF. The chain couples TRBV10-2 to TRBJ1-4, with D tentatively TRBD1 (6 bases). V was pared by 6 bases and J by 0 bases, with 23 bases between. This CDR3 has 19 residues. Germline V gene data show CDR1 as WSHSY and CDR2 as SAAADI.

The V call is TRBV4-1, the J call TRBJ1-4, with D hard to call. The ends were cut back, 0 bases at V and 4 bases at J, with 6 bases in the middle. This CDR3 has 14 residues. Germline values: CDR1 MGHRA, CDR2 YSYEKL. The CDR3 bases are TGCGCCAGCAGCCAAGACCCGAGTAATGAAAAACTGTTTTTT. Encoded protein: CASSQDPSNEKLFF.